This T cell receptor (beta chain) was observed in a study of cytomegalovirus exposure and HLA in healthy donors. Concerning this clone: The antigen is unknown.

PCR used 60 Vbeta primers and 13 Jbeta primers. This table comes from immunoSEQ multiplex PCR, and its TCRdb copy is limited to in-frame clones, with some not included. The sample shows a few hundred thousand clones, under 80% of them seen only once. Regarding the study as a whole: In a later analysis, V- and J-gene trimming of beta chains associated with a DCLRE1C missense variant, replicated independently. More clonal expansion characterized HLA-associated TCR beta chains than equally common others in a later analysis.

V shed 5 bases, J shed 4 bases, and the junction held 8 bases outside the gene matches. The germline V gene has CDR1 SNHLY and CDR2 FYNNEI. CDR3 length: 15 amino acids. This receptor was obtained from a woman in her twenties or thirties in good health and CMV-seronegative. Sequencing was carried out using PBMCs. The chain carries TRBV2 and TRBJ1-3, with 7 positions matching TRBD1. The CDR3 nucleotides read TGTGCCAGCAGTTTTGACAGGGTTGTAGGAAACACCATATATTTT. It translates to CASSFDRVVGNTIYF.